This T cell receptor (beta chain) was found in a study of T cells in Graves' hyperthyroidism and ophthalmopathy. RNA transcripts gave rise to amplified TCR beta CDR3 regions. Carried out on the TCR CDR3, a first-round RT-PCR used the HTBI primer set. TCRdb reprocessed the multiplex PCR reads with MiXCR, giving one entry per CDR3 protein. Among roughly 750,000 distinct CDR3 sequences listed, about a sixth were seen once. In germline, CDR1 is SEHNR, CDR2 FQNEAQ (reference sequence). J was trimmed by 7 bases and V by 6 bases; bases with no gene match: 7. The CDR3 is 13 amino acids. Absence of ophthalmopathy progression within 18 months defined stable Graves' hyperthyroidism.

The V and J genes are TRBV7-9 and TRBJ1-2; 8 positions match TRBD1. The receptor was derived from a man aged 18 to 29 with Graves' hyperthyroidism. Sequenced material: blood. The chain's CDR3 is CASSWTGSRGYTF. DNA for the CDR3: TGTGCCAGCAGTTGGACAGGGAGTCGTGGCTACACCTTC. Full variable domain (outside the CDR3, taken from reference TRBV7-9 and TRBJ1-2): DTGVSQNPRHKITKRGQNVTFRCDPISEHNRLYWYRQTLGQGPEFLTYFQNEAQLEKSRLLSDRFSAERPKGSFSTLEIQRTEQGDSAMYLCASSWTGSRGYTFGSGTRLTVV.